The rows below give T cell receptor beta chains drawn from one sample of a study of T cells in Graves' hyperthyroidism and ophthalmopathy. TCRdb itself ran the multiplex PCR reads through MiXCR, one entry per CDR3 protein. The data hold a few hundred thousand distinct CDR3 sequences, with around 50% observed a single time. The specimen was peripheral blood or thyroid tissue (not recorded which). These receptors were taken from an adult woman with Graves' disease, either hyperthyroidism or ophthalmopathy (not recorded which). The CDR3 runs from the conserved cysteine through the conserved F or W. A D gene is named only where the DNA matches it firmly. The listing skips clone size in some rows; elsewhere it reads once, few, many or a size class.

clone size: many
D gene: -
V gene: TRBV5-5
J gene: TRBJ2-5
CDR3 protein: CASSFGLRWETQYF

clone size: -
D gene: -
V gene: TRBV29-1
J gene: TRBJ1-1
CDR3 protein: CSVSLPSGGTEAFF

clone size: -
D gene: -
V gene: TRBV29-1
J gene: TRBJ1-5
CDR3 protein: CSGLGYSNQPQHF

clone size: few
D gene: -
V gene: TRBV20-1
J gene: TRBJ1-4
CDR3 protein: CSAMRLINEKLFF

clone size: -
D gene: -
V gene: TRBV11-2
J gene: TRBJ2-3
CDR3 protein: CASRIGGLTDTQYF

clone size: -
D gene: -
V gene: TRBV7-8
J gene: TRBJ1-5
CDR3 protein: CASSLGPLGAQHF

clone size: -
D gene: -
V gene: TRBV19
J gene: TRBJ1-2
CDR3 protein: CASSMDRINYGYTF

clone size: many
D gene: -
V gene: TRBV7-3
J gene: TRBJ2-5
CDR3 protein: CASSLQFQETQYF

clone size: -
D gene: TRBD2
V gene: TRBV29-1
J gene: TRBJ2-7
CDR3 protein: CSVERAGVSYNEQYF

clone size: -
D gene: TRBD2
V gene: TRBV7-2
J gene: TRBJ2-5
CDR3 protein: CASSMNSGTPRETQYF

clone size: -
D gene: TRBD1
V gene: TRBV13
J gene: TRBJ1-4
CDR3 protein: CASSVYRGRQANEKLFF

clone size: -
D gene: TRBD1
V gene: TRBV9
J gene: TRBJ1-5
CDR3 protein: CASSPSSGTDSNQPQHF

clone size: many
D gene: -
V gene: TRBV6-5
J gene: TRBJ1-2
CDR3 protein: CASSLTETNYGYTF

clone size: few
D gene: -
V gene: TRBV19
J gene: TRBJ2-2
CDR3 protein: CASSGTADTGELFF

clone size: many
D gene: TRBD1
V gene: TRBV10-3
J gene: TRBJ2-2
CDR3 protein: CATGQEPGELFF

clone size: -
D gene: -
V gene: TRBV10-3
J gene: TRBJ1-3
CDR3 protein: CASMLLSGAGNAIYF

clone size: once
D gene: TRBD1
V gene: TRBV6-1
J gene: TRBJ1-1
CDR3 protein: CASRPGQGELGTEAFF

clone size: -
D gene: TRBD2
V gene: TRBV29-1
J gene: TRBJ2-5
CDR3 protein: CSVVISGGETQYF

clone size: -
D gene: TRBD1
V gene: TRBV5-1
J gene: TRBJ1-6
CDR3 protein: CASSLETGVYALHF

clone size: few
D gene: TRBD2
V gene: TRBV10-2
J gene: TRBJ2-7
CDR3 protein: CASSGPTSGRRTYEQYF

clone size: many
D gene: TRBD1
V gene: TRBV7-2
J gene: TRBJ1-4
CDR3 protein: CASSLAVGRGNEKLFF

clone size: few
D gene: -
V gene: TRBV11-2
J gene: TRBJ2-5
CDR3 protein: CASSLRGPSQETQYF

clone size: -
D gene: -
V gene: TRBV5-1
J gene: TRBJ2-5
CDR3 protein: CASSLASDKPYF

clone size: -
D gene: TRBD1
V gene: TRBV5-1
J gene: TRBJ1-1
CDR3 protein: CASSPLGQGSLEAFF

clone size: many
D gene: -
V gene: TRBV7-3
J gene: TRBJ2-2
CDR3 protein: CASSSAPGHDTGELFF

clone size: many
D gene: -
V gene: TRBV4-2
J gene: TRBJ1-2
CDR3 protein: CASSQDPTGNYGYTF

clone size: -
D gene: -
V gene: TRBV19
J gene: TRBJ1-5
CDR3 protein: CASTQGYSNQPQHF

clone size: few
D gene: -
V gene: TRBV5-1
J gene: TRBJ1-2
CDR3 protein: CASSLGQTNLGYGYTF

clone size: many
D gene: -
V gene: TRBV6-2/TRBV6-3
J gene: TRBJ1-1
CDR3 protein: CASRETTNTEAFF